This TCR beta chain was recorded in a study of human T cells and chemical hapten exposure (dated by TCRdb to the early 2020s). For context, the study as a whole: For sensitization, 2% DPC in acetone was applied to an approximately 2 cm by approximately 2 cm area of upper inner arm skin. Blood samples were taken from patients before sensitization (week 0) and then at 2, 6 and about 24 weeks after DPC sensitization. Most of the patients in the cohort were female, and the cohort covered alopecia areata with under or over 50% scalp involvement, alopecia totalis and alopecia universalis. Weekly therapeutic DPC doses were additionally applied to the scalp of patients throughout the roughly 23-week study period. The libraries were sequenced as a pool, and the TCR yield per sample differed mostly because of small variations in library volumes within the pool. Peripheral blood TCR repertoire changes were tracked in vivo in alopecia patients during primary and secondary sensitization to the hapten diphenylcyclopropenone (DPC). Patch testing was done on the upper back using Finn chambers containing 0.01% DPC, and results were scored after 6 days according to International Contact Dermatitis Research Group standards. Twenty-nine alopecia patients provided blood for TCR sequencing at one to four time points (pre-sensitization, 2, 6 and 24 weeks). The research as a whole found: After repeated subsampling, the strength of the expansion versus patch-test correlation and the threshold at which it became significant changed. All patients had alopecia, a presumed autoimmune disease, so their immune response might differ from that of healthy individuals. Significantly more large CDR3 similarity clusters were formed by expanded TCRs than by pre-sensitization or healthy control sets, consistent with antigen-driven responses. The number of PT1 expanded TCRs positively correlated with patch test score, significant at thresholds 8, 16 and 32 but not 4. The number of TCRs above 1 in 1000 frequency did not change with DPC sensitization; there was no evidence of global repertoire structure alterations.

This clonotype was detected ten times or more. Its specific antigen is unknown. The sample holds no much larger clone one base away, and base qualities are not on file. The meaning of the sample's time point label: pre-sensitization, week 0. The sample's treatment or condition label, decoded: therapeutic diphenylcyclopropenone sensitization with weekly scalp DPC. Blood at each patch-test visit was drawn before the patch test was applied. Patients were considered eligible if aged 18 to 70, diagnosed with alopecia and deemed suitable for DPC therapy, and patients were excluded if pregnant. Unfractionated whole blood was collected in Tempus Blood RNA tubes, and total RNA was extracted from that blood. Libraries were built with RACE. The sequencer was a NextSeq 500. Library preparation attached unique molecular identifiers to individual cDNA molecules for quantitative, reproducible TCR counting. From each blood RNA sample, both TCR alpha and TCR beta chains were sequenced. As for the original processing: Samples had a median of around 92,000 TCRs, with a range from roughly 23,224 to 750,000. V, J and CDR3 annotation of the TCR reads was carried out using the Decombinator software suite. Every sample was subsampled to the same number of TCRs (28,000) for the PS versus PT1 abundance plots. TCRs were defined as expanded if absent before sensitization and observed at least eight times at the 2-week time point. TCRdb reanalyzed the raw reads on its own, using fastp at Q25 for trimming and MiXCR for clone calling, and kept in-frame beta chains. Each record represents a unique CDR3 protein, reported with the most common genes and DNA among its rows. The V and J calls were determined by TCRdb, not by the authors. The sample contains some 400,000 distinct CDR3 sequences, roughly 5% of them found a single time. Just over 2.5% of the sample goes to the ten largest clones.

The CDR3 runs 13 residues from the cysteine to the phenylalanine. Just CDR3 DNA is preserved here, 39 bases in frame from base 1. Relative to germline, V is missing 11 bases and J is missing 3 bases, with 8 bases of the junction outside any gene match. For CDR1 and CDR2, the germline V gene lists ENHRY and SYGVKD. Sequenced material: whole blood, taken in connection with sensitization to the hapten diphenylcyclopropenone (DPC). This clonotype originated in a woman aged 45-65 years with alopecia areata. Some clones in this sample may be carry-over from other donors' samples. Rearrangement joined TRBV10-3 to TRBJ2-7; a stretch of 9 junction bases matches TRBD2. The bases read TGTGCCGTCCGGACTAGCGAGGGCTACGAGCAGTACTTC. This translates into CAVRTSEGYEQYF.